These T cell receptor beta chains were read from a single sample in a study of blood T cell repertoires in COVID-19. The method was immunoSEQ multiplex PCR; TCRdb's version includes in-frame clones alone and lacks a portion of them. The sample gives 120,000 or so clones, nearly 90% of which show up once; under 4.5% is in the top ten. The sequencing sample was made of peripheral blood. The receptors shown here come from a woman aged 55 to 70 with COVID-19, enrolled during active disease. Both conserved end residues are part of each CDR3. The order of the fields is J gene, CDR3 length, V gene, CDR3 protein.

TRBJ1-2 | 16 | TRBV18 | CASSTSTGGGSDGYTF
TRBJ1-5 | 14 | TRBV6-2/TRBV6-3 | CASSYTGNYQPQHF
TRBJ1-1 | 17 | TRBV5-4 | CASSRRGDRGRNTEAFF
TRBJ1-2 | 17 | TRBV6-1 | CASSGEQGRALTYGYTF
TRBJ1-2 | 14 | TRBV4-1 | CASSQGQGAYGYTF
TRBJ2-7 | 15 | TRBV7-2 | CASSQGQGAFYEQYF
TRBJ1-5 | 15 | TRBV9 | CASSVDQSSNQPQHF
TRBJ2-7 | 15 | TRBV28 | CASSASWGVLYEQYF
TRBJ2-7 | 14 | TRBV7-9 | CASSITDSSYEQYF
TRBJ2-4 | 15 | TRBV5-8 | CASSLPGLAKNIQYF
TRBJ2-3 | 13 | TRBV19 | CASSLLSTDTQYF
TRBJ2-3 | 16 | TRBV4-3 | CASSQDRAARTDTQYF
TRBJ1-5 | 19 | TRBV7-8 | CASSLAGRTGQGISQPQHF
TRBJ2-2 | 16 | TRBV7-3 | CASSLAGGLNTGELFF
TRBJ1-1 | 13 | TRBV10-3 | CAITRETNTEAFF
TRBJ1-4 | 12 | TRBV10-3 | CATGGIDEKLFF
TRBJ2-4 | 15 | TRBV5-5 | CASSWTVLAKNIQYF
TRBJ2-1 | 14 | TRBV18 | CASSPLASYNEQFF
TRBJ2-2 | 16 | TRBV29-1 | CSVSPPLGTAPGELFF
TRBJ1-5 | 16 | TRBV27 | CASSKTGQSLVSPQHF
TRBJ1-4 | 12 | TRBV6-5 | CASSRGEGKLFF
TRBJ1-6 | 14 | TRBV30 | CAWNPGQGNSPLHF
TRBJ2-3 | 13 | TRBV10-3 | CAISEGGTDTQYF
TRBJ1-2 | 13 | TRBV5-4 | CASSLQVNYGYTF
TRBJ1-1 | 13 | TRBV5-1 | CASRKDTNTEAFF
TRBJ2-4 | 12 | TRBV7-2 | CASSPAPAGMYF
TRBJ2-3 | 13 | TRBV7-2 | CASSLQGGDTQYF
TRBJ1-3 | 15 | TRBV27 | CASSFSTGPGNTIYF
TRBJ2-3 | 16 | TRBV6-8 | CASSYLGLASTDTQYF
TRBJ2-7 | 13 | TRBV12-3/TRBV12-4 | CASRRETSYEQYF
TRBJ2-3 | 16 | TRBV27 | CASTPQIGGAADTQYF
TRBJ2-7 | 14 | TRBV7-2 | CASSSWGGSYEQYF
TRBJ1-5 | 12 | TRBV30 | CAWDRGEQPQHF
TRBJ1-2 | 14 | TRBV19 | CASSMMAQGGGYTF
TRBJ1-6 | 15 | TRBV6-2/TRBV6-3 | CASSSGGVLNSPLHF
TRBJ1-1 | 16 | TRBV18 | CASSPYKTGTGVEAFF
TRBJ1-1 | 16 | TRBV7-3 | CASSAASGTGRSEAFF
TRBJ2-1 | 15 | TRBV5-1 | CASSLMAGGDNEQFF
TRBJ1-2 | 14 | TRBV3-1/TRBV3-2 | CASSQAGTGGGYTF
TRBJ1-2 | 15 | TRBV3-1/TRBV3-2 | CASSPAGEVNYGYTF
TRBJ2-2 | 18 | TRBV19 | CASSIEGGDSWNTGELFF
TRBJ1-1 | 12 | TRBV6-1 | CASSEASSPAFF
TRBJ2-7 | 14 | TRBV27 | CASTPRTGWYEQYF
TRBJ1-2 | 14 | TRBV9 | CASSGTGRVYGYTF
TRBJ1-5 | 16 | TRBV15 | CATSNGPQGTGQPQHF
TRBJ2-1 | 16 | TRBV6-5 | CASSYSTRGHYNEQFF
TRBJ2-1 | 16 | TRBV2 | CASSVRLVGPYNEQFF
TRBJ2-7 | 12 | TRBV13 | CASSFFQYEQYF
TRBJ2-1 | 17 | TRBV11-2 | CASSLSGGRSSYNEQFF
TRBJ2-2 | 15 | TRBV5-1 | CASSWTSGGGGELFF
TRBJ2-7 | 14 | TRBV28 | CASRGTGVAYEQYF
TRBJ1-3 | 16 | TRBV6-2/TRBV6-3 | CASSSEGLLPGNTIYF
TRBJ1-1 | 13 | TRBV27 | CASLNPGYTEAFF
TRBJ1-5 | 13 | TRBV12-3/TRBV12-4 | CASSLIENQPQHF
TRBJ1-2 | 14 | TRBV6-5 | CASKKSEGLYGYTF
TRBJ2-5 | 14 | TRBV5-1 | CASSTRRSQETQYF
TRBJ1-5 | 13 | TRBV3-1/TRBV3-2 | CASSYSSNQPQHF
TRBJ2-5 | 11 | TRBV3-1/TRBV3-2 | CASSVRGTQYF
TRBJ1-6 | 11 | TRBV19 | CASRQGSPLHF
TRBJ2-1 | 15 | TRBV5-4 | CASSLGAGASNEQFF